This TCR beta chain comes out of a study of T-cell memory formation after mild COVID-19. The CDR3 sequence is 16 residues long. Per germline, CDR1 KGHDR and CDR2 SFDVKD. V lost 5 bases to trimming and J lost 3 bases, with 15 bases between them. TCRdb called the 5' RACE reads again in MiXCR, with one record for every CDR3 protein. The sample gives hundreds of thousands of distinct CDR3 sequences, 20% of which show up once; 7.5% to 10% is in the top ten. V gene TRBV24-1 combines with J gene TRBJ2-2; D might be TRBD1 (6 bases). This TCR was sampled from an adult woman who had mild COVID-19 (a few samples of this study predate the infection). Cell type and time point are not known. The sequencing sample was made of PBMCs or a T cell subset sorted from them (not recorded which). Here the CDR3 reads CATSVKGDIYTGELFF. CDR3 sequence (DNA): TGTGCCACCAGTGTCAAAGGGGACATTTACACCGGGGAGCTGTTTTTT.